This TCR beta chain comes out of a study of blood T cell repertoires in COVID-19 (dated by TCRdb to 2019 to 2021). In the study overall: Samples covering the acute and convalescent phases of COVID-19 were provided by collaborators in the United States, Italy and Spain. Where available, HLA class I and class II types were taken from metadata supplied by the sample provider and were not determined by assay-based typing. Nearly every sample came with metadata listing a de-identified subject ID, COVID-19 status, age in years and sex. A freely available public database, intended as a resource for researchers studying the immune response to SARS-CoV-2, is where the repertoires were released. Samples were obtained from the ongoing ImmuneRACE study (first 160 participants) and from about 1,300 subjects provided by 6 global collaborators. Deeply sampled blood TCRbeta repertoires from subjects exposed to, actively infected with, or recovered from COVID-19 were included in the dataset. The prospective study material was composed of cDNA or gDNA derived from T cells, B-cell-depleted T cells, or PBMCs. General conclusions and limits of the study: The amount of clinical and demographic metadata varied by source and participant and was provided uncurated.

Spanning cysteine to phenylalanine, the CDR3 consists of 12 amino acids. The sequence is cut down to CDR3 DNA, 36 bases in frame from base 1. V is clipped by 6 bases and J by 5 bases, and the sequence between their germline boundaries is 10 bases long. TCRbeta CDR3 regions were amplified from genomic DNA by means of the immunoSEQ Assay, a bias-controlled multiplex PCR. As for the original processing: Within the assay, amplification of reference gene primers was used to estimate how many nucleated cells each sample contained. To quantify the absolute abundance of each unique TCRbeta CDR3 rearrangement, sequence reads were collapsed and filtered. Productive Simpson clonality was computed per sample as the square root of Simpson's diversity index over productive rearrangements. TCRdb re-hosts the immuneACCESS table, in-frame sequences only. Its copies lack some clones; in the studies checked, an unresolved V gene accounts for under half of them, and the cause for the rest is not known. V, J and clone size are taken as reported in that table, and D and trimming were inferred from the DNA itself. The sample includes a few hundred thousand clones, with about 89% observed a single time. Around 0.8% of the sample lies in the top ten.

Collaborating institutions collected whole blood in K2EDTA tubes following their own protocols. For TCRbeta analysis, collaborators shipped samples in one of three forms: frozen whole blood, isolated PBMCs, or DNA extracted from either of those sample types. Regarding this clone: No antigen is known for it. Base qualities are not recorded, but no much larger clone differs from it by a single base.

The sequenced sample was peripheral blood. This TCR came from a man younger than 40 with acute or convalescent COVID-19. Recombination joined TRBV12-3 or TRBV12-4 with TRBJ2-5; there is no confident call for the D gene. The DNA is as follows: TGTGCCAGCAGCCCTAATTGGGAGACCCAGTACTTC. It translates as CASSPNWETQYF.